A single sample is the source of the 9 T cell receptor beta chains below, sequenced in a study of shared clonotypes between healthy human individuals. The repertoire was sequenced with immunoSEQ multiplex PCR; TCRdb's copy has only in-frame clones and lacks some. This table has about 520,000 clones, approximately 78% appearing once. Input material: PBMCs. The receptors originated from a woman aged 40-49 years in good health. Some clones in this sample may be carry-over from other donors' samples.

The V and J genes are TRBV7-9 and TRBJ2-3; weak D call: TRBD1 (8 bases). The CDR3 is 16 amino acids. Trimming stripped 7 bases from V and 4 bases from J, with 21 bases between. Germline assignment: CDR1 SEHNR and CDR2 FQNEAQ (reference sequence). CDR3 in DNA: TGTGCCAGCAAGCGCCCCGGACAGGGAGGGCCAGATACGCAGTATTTT. This translates into CASKRPGQGGPDTQYF.

In nucleotides, the CDR3 is TGTGCCAGCAGTGATGCTGCCGGCACAGATACGCAGTATTTT. Its translation: CASSDAAGTDTQYF. This rearrangement joins TRBV6-4 to TRBJ2-3; D is unclear. The V gene lost 3 bases and the J gene lost 1 base, with 8 bases spanning the gap. This CDR3 has 14 residues. Germline V CDR1 and CDR2: MRHNA, SNTAGT.

The chain uses TRBV28 and TRBJ1-2; D gene ambiguous. Germline CDR1 is MDHEN and CDR2 is SYDVKM. This CDR3 contains 10 residues. V shed 4 bases and J shed 8 bases, with 5 bases lying between them. For the CDR3, the DNA is TGTGCCAGCAGTTCTCTCGGCTACACCTTC. Its translation is CASSSLGYTF.

This chain links TRBV7-2 with TRBJ2-1; 11 bases line up with TRBD2. The trim removed 1 base at V and 5 bases at J, leaving 4 bases unmatched. The CDR3 length is 16 residues. Germline loops: CDR1 SGHTA, CDR2 FQGNSA. The CDR3 reads CASSLVSSGGHNEQFF. The CDR3 region has the DNA TGTGCCAGCAGCTTAGTCTCTAGCGGGGGGCACAATGAGCAGTTCTTC.

The chain joins TRBV2 to TRBJ1-4, with TRBD1 matching over 7 bases. CDR1 and CDR2 (germline): SNHLY, FYNNEI. J lost 11 bases, V lost 8 bases, and 14 bases had no gene match. CDR3 length equals 14 residues. The CDR3 coding sequence is TGTGCCAGCTTGGGTGGGACAGCGGTCTCTAAACTGTTTTTT. Its protein product is CASLGGTAVSKLFF.

This chain connects TRBV5-6 to TRBJ2-3; 11 positions agree with TRBD2. The CDR3 spans 16 residues. Germline CDR1 reads SGHDT; CDR2 reads YYEEEE. V shed 4 bases and J 2 bases; nucleotides not matched to a gene: 6. In DNA form, the CDR3 reads TGTGCCAGCAGCGATAGCGGGAGGGCCTACACAGATACGCAGTATTTT. Amino acids: CASSDSGRAYTDTQYF.

The chain joins TRBV9 to TRBJ2-2; no clear D gene. CDR3 length: 13 residues. V was trimmed by 0 bases and J by 3 bases, leaving 3 bases between them. Germline V gene data show CDR1 as SGDLS and CDR2 as YYNGEE. The CDR3 bases are TGTGCCAGCAGCGTAGGGGACACCGGGGAGCTGTTTTTT. Protein product: CASSVGDTGELFF.

This clone was observed a single time. The chain links TRBV5-5 to TRBJ1-4; the D gene is possibly TRBD1 (6 bases). CDR3 length: 13 amino acids. Germline assignment: CDR1 SGHKS and CDR2 YYEKEE (reference sequence). Between the trimmed V and J ends, which lost 0 bases and 6 bases, there was a span of 6 bases. The CDR3 DNA follows: TGTGCCAGCAGCTTGGCAGGGGATGAAAAACTGTTTTTT. Translation gives CASSLAGDEKLFF.

This clone is categorized as medium-sized. V gene TRBV5-1 combines with J gene TRBJ2-7; D might be TRBD1 (6 bases). V dropped 3 bases and J dropped 3 bases, with 10 bases sitting between them. Germline values: CDR1 SGHRS, CDR2 YFSETQ. CDR3 length: 13 amino acids. CDR3 residues: CASSSDSHYEQYF. CDR3 nucleotides: TGCGCCAGCAGCTCGGACAGTCACTACGAGCAGTACTTC.